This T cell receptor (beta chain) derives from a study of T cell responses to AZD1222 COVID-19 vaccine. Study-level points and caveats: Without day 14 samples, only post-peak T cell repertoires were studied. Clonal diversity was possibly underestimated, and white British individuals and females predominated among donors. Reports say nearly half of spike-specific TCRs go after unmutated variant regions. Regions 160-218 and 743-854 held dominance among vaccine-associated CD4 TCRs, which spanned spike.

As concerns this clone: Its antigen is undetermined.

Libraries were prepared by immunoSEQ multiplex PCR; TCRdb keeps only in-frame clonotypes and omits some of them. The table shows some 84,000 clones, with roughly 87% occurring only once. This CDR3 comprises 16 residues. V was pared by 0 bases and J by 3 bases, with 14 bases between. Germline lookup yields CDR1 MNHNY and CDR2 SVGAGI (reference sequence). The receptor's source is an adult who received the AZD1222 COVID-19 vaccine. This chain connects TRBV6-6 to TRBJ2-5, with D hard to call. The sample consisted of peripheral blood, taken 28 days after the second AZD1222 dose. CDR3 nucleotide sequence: TGTGCCAGCAGTTACTCGAGACGGCACGCGAAAGAGACCCAGTACTTC. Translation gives CASSYSRRHAKETQYF.